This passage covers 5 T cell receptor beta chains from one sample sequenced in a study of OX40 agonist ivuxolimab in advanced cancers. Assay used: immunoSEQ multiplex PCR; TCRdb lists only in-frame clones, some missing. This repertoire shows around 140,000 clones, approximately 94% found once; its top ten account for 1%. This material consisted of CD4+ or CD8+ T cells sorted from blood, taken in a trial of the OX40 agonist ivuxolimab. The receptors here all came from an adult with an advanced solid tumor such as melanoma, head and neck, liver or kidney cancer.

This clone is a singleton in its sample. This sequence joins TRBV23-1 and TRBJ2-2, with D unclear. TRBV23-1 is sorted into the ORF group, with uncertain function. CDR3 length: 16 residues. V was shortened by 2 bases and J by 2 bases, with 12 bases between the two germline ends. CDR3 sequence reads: CASSQPDGTNTGELFF. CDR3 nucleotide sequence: TGCGCCAGCAGTCAACCCGACGGAACAAACACCGGGGAGCTGTTTTTT.

As DNA, the CDR3 is TGTGCCAGCAGCTTGGGCGGTAGCTATGGCTACACCTTC. As protein: CASSLGGSYGYTF. This chain links TRBV7-6 with TRBJ1-2; D unclear. Deletions cut 3 bases from V and 4 bases from J, with 9 bases between. The CDR3 totals 13 residues. The germline CDR1 and CDR2 sequences are SGHVS and FNYEAQ.

The CDR3 nucleotides read TGTGCCAGCAGCCTCACTTCAGGGTCCCTTAATGAAAAACTGTTTTTT. It is translated as CASSLTSGSLNEKLFF. This chain joins TRBV14 and TRBJ1-4; D may be TRBD1 (5 bases). The V and J ends lost 4 bases and 4 bases respectively, with 16 bases between them. This CDR3 contains 16 residues. The germline CDR1 and CDR2 sequences are SGHDN and FVKESK.

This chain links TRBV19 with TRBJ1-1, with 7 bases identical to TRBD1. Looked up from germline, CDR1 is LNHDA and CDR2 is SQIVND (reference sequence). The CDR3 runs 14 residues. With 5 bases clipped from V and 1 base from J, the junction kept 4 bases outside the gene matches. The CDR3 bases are TGTGCCAGTAGTCCAAGACAGGGGAACACTGAAGCTTTCTTT. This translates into CASSPRQGNTEAFF.

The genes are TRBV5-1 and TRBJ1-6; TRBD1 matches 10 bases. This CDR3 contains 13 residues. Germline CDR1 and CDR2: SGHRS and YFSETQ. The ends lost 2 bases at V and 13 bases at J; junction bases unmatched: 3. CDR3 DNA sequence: TGCGCCAGCAGCTTCGGACAGGGGGATCCCCTCCACTTT. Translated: CASSFGQGDPLHF.